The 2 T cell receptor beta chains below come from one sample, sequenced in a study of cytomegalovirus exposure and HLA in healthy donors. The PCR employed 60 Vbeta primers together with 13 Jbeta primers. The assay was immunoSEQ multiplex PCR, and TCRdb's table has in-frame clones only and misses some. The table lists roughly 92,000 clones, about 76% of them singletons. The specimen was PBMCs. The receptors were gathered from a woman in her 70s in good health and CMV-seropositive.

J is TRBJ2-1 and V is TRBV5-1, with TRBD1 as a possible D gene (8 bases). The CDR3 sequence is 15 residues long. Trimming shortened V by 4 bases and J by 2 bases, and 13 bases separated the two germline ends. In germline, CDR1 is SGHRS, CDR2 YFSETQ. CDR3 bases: TGCGCCAGCAGCGTTACAGGGGGGGCCTACAATGAGCAGTTCTTC. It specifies CASSVTGGAYNEQFF.

The CDR3 loop is CASSLREGSNQPQHF. CDR3 coding DNA: TGTGCCAGCAGTCTGAGGGAGGGAAGCAATCAGCCCCAGCATTTT. The J gene is TRBJ1-5, the V gene TRBV6-1; no definite D call. V was clipped by 5 bases and J by 1 base, with 12 bases between them. The CDR3 spans 15 residues. In germline, CDR1 is MNHNS, CDR2 SASEGT.